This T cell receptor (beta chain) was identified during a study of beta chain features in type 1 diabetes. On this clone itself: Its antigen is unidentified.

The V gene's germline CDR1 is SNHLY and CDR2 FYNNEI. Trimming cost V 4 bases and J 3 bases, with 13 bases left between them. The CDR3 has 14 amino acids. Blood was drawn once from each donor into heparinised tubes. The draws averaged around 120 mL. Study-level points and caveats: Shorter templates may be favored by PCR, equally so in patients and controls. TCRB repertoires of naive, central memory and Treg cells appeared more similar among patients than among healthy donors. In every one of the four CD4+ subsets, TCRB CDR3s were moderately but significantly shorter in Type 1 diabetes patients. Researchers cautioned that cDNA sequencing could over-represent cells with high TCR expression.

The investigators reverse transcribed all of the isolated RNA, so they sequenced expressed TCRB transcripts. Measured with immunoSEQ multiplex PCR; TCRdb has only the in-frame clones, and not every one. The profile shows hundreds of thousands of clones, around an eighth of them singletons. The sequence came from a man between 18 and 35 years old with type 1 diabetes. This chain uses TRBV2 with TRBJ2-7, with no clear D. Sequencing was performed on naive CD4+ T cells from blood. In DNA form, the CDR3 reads TGTGCCAGCAGTGTATGGCCGAACAGCTACGAGCAGTACTTC. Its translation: CASSVWPNSYEQYF.